Below are 25 T cell receptor beta chains sequenced from a single sample in a study of T cell repertoires in cytomegalovirus infection (dated 2019 in TCRdb). Reads for this sample came from an Illumina HiSeq 1500. TCRdb handled the public reads itself, with Q25 trimming in fastp and clone calling in MiXCR, and kept productive beta chains. Records with the same CDR3 protein are collapsed into one entry carrying the most frequent genes and DNA. This sample is represented by roughly 500,000 distinct CDR3 sequences; 33% of them were singletons. Of the sample, 15% to 20% is held by the ten largest clones. What these receptors recognize is not known. The treatment or condition label corresponds to: in vitro stimulation with specific CMV peptide epitopes to enrich CMV-specific T cells. The source was cultured PBMCs, collected from culture after CMV antigen stimulation. Every receptor here comes from a human donor in good health (CMV status not recorded). Some clones in this sample may be carry-over from other donors' samples.

The chain uses TRBV7-2 and TRBJ2-7; the D gene is possibly TRBD2 (5 bases). The CDR3 covers 16 residues. CDR1 is SGHTA, CDR2 FQGNSA, per germline. With 2 bases removed from V and 2 bases from J, the gap between germline ends came to 16 bases. The CDR3 reads CASSLRTLSGTYEQYF. CDR3 DNA: TGTGCCAGCAGCTTAAGGACGCTAAGCGGCACCTACGAGCAGTACTTC.

The chain couples TRBV6-6 to TRBJ2-3; D remains unclear. CDR1 is MNHNY and CDR2 is SVGAGI in the germline V gene (reference sequence). The CDR3 loop spans 13 amino acids. Trimming shortened V by 1 base and J by 5 bases, and 7 bases separated the two germline ends. CDR3 coding DNA: TGTGCCAGCAGTTACTTCTGGGAAGATACGCAGTATTTT. Residues: CASSYFWEDTQYF.

In its sample, this clonotype was seen a few times. The chain recombines TRBV7-9 with TRBJ2-7; D may correspond to TRBD1 or TRBD2 (5 bases each). The CDR3 length is 13 residues. Germline V gene lookup returns CDR1 SEHNR and CDR2 FQNEAQ (reference sequence). V was cut by 5 bases and J by 3 bases, with 11 bases left in between. The CDR3 coding sequence is TGTGCCAGCAGCCCCATGAGGGGCTACGAGCAGTACGTC. Translated, it gives CASSPMRGYEQYV.

The rearrangement links TRBV6-2 or TRBV6-3 to TRBJ2-1, with TRBD2 matching over 13 bases. CDR3 length: 17 amino acids. Germline assignment: CDR1 MNHEY and CDR2 SVGEGT. V was pared by 2 bases and J by 5 bases, with 6 bases of the junction left unmatched. The CDR3 here is CASSYPTGLAGHNEQFF. The CDR3 DNA follows: TGTGCCAGCAGTTACCCAACGGGACTAGCGGGGCACAATGAGCAGTTCTTC.

This chain's CDR3 is CATKTTGLAGGLEETQYF. The CDR3 DNA sequence: TGTGCCACAAAAACGACGGGACTAGCGGGAGGGCTAGAAGAGACCCAGTACTTC. This chain uses TRBV19 with TRBJ2-5, with 16 positions matching TRBD2. The J segment lost 3 bases and the V segment lost 10 bases, leaving 14 bases of the junction unmatched. CDR3 length: 18 amino acids. Germline lookup yields CDR1 LNHDA and CDR2 SQIVND (reference sequence).

This clonotype was recorded a few times. The chain joins TRBV7-8 to TRBJ2-5, with 9 bases that match TRBD2. The junction had 8 bases not matched to a gene; V was cut back by 3 bases and J by 9 bases. CDR1 and CDR2 (germline): SGHVS, FQNEAQ. The CDR3 runs to 14 residues. The CDR3 nucleotides are TGTGCCAGCAGCTTTTTAGCGGGAGATGGGCCCCAGTACTTC. It specifies CASSFLAGDGPQYF.

Many counts were recorded for this clonotype. The chain joins TRBV7-2 to TRBJ2-5, with D maybe TRBD2 (5 bases). The CDR3 contains 14 residues. Germline V gene lookup returns CDR1 SGHTA and CDR2 FQGNSA. Trimming removed 4 bases at V and 7 bases at J, with 16 bases between. Here the CDR3 reads CASSSDYSSGTQYF. In nucleotides, the CDR3 is TGTGCCAGCAGCTCCGACTATAGCAGCGGGACCCAGTACTTC.

The genes are TRBV7-2 and TRBJ2-1; unclear D gene. Between the trimmed V and J ends, which lost 3 bases and 0 bases, there was a span of 9 bases. CDR3 length: 15 amino acids. Per germline, CDR1 SGHTA and CDR2 FQGNSA. In DNA, the CDR3 is TGTGCCAGCAGCTTTTACCCGAGCTCCTACAATGAGCAGTTCTTC. The encoded protein is CASSFYPSSYNEQFF.

The chain has TRBV24-1 and TRBJ2-3, with D possibly TRBD2 on 6 matching bases. Trimming took 5 bases from V and 2 from J, leaving 13 bases between them. Germline CDR1 reads KGHDR; CDR2 reads SFDVKD. The CDR3 spans 15 residues. Written as DNA, the CDR3 is TGTGCCACCAGTGCCTATGGGGGGTACACAGATACGCAGTATTTT. Translating gives CATSAYGGYTDTQYF.

The chain's CDR3 is CASSRDHNEQFF. As DNA, the CDR3 is TGCGCCAGCAGCCGAGACCACAATGAGCAGTTCTTC. The chain combines TRBV5-1 with TRBJ2-1; D unresolved. The CDR3 sequence is 12 residues long. CDR1 is SGHRS, CDR2 YFSETQ, per germline. V was shortened by 4 bases and J by 5 bases, with 7 bases between the two germline ends.

This clonotype appeared a few times. The genes are TRBV4-3 and TRBJ2-3; 8 bases are a match to TRBD2. From germline, CDR1 is LGHNA and CDR2 YSLEER. This CDR3 contains 17 residues. V shed 0 bases, J shed 0 bases, and the junction held 5 bases outside the gene matches. The CDR3 bases are TGCGCCAGCAGCCAAGAACTAGCGGATACTAGCACAGATACGCAGTATTTT. Protein product: CASSQELADTSTDTQYF.

The CDR3 nucleotides are TGTGCCAGCAGCTCCTCAGCGGGAGTCACAGATACGCAGTATTTT. Translated, it gives CASSSSAGVTDTQYF. The chain joins TRBV11-3 to TRBJ2-3; 8 nucleotides match TRBD2. There are 15 residues in the CDR3. Trimming cost V 4 bases and J 2 bases; bases outside gene matches: 5. CDR1 is SGHNT, CDR2 YENEEA, per germline.

The chain carries TRBV20-1 and TRBJ1-1, with no clear D. The CDR3 sequence is 13 residues long. V was shortened by 3 bases and J by 4 bases, with 12 bases between the two germline ends. Per the germline V gene, CDR1 is DFQATT and CDR2 is SNEGSKA (reference sequence). CDR3 nucleotide sequence: TGCAGTGCTAGTGGGGAGATAACCACTGAAGCTTTCTTT. Translation gives CSASGEITTEAFF.

This clonotype was observed a few times. The chain employs TRBV6-2 or TRBV6-3 and TRBJ2-7; 9 bases are a match to TRBD2. V was pared by 0 bases and J by 5 bases, with 5 bases of the junction left unmatched. This CDR3 is 15 amino acids long. Germline-derived CDR1 and CDR2 are MNHEY and SVGEGT. The CDR3, as DNA: TGTGCCAGCAGTTACTCGTCGAGCGGGGGGAACGAGCAGTACTTC. Its translation is CASSYSSSGGNEQYF.

The chain has TRBV24-1 and TRBJ2-3, with 10 bases that match TRBD2. Germline V CDR1 and CDR2: KGHDR, SFDVKD. With 6 bases clipped from V and 4 bases from J, the junction kept 9 bases outside the gene matches. The CDR3 has 16 residues. In DNA form, the CDR3 reads TGTGCCACCAGTTCTGACGGGACTAGCGTAGCAGATACGCAGTATTTT. Translated, it gives CATSSDGTSVADTQYF.

V is TRBV7-9 and J is TRBJ2-2; TRBD2 might be the D (6 bases). V lost 4 bases to trimming and J lost 2 bases, with 11 bases between them. This CDR3 has 15 amino acids. Germline CDR1 is SEHNR and CDR2 is FQNEAQ (reference sequence). This CDR3 is CASSSGTPNTGELFF. Written as DNA, the CDR3 is TGTGCCAGCAGCTCAGGGACTCCCAACACCGGGGAGCTGTTTTTT.

This clonotype was counted once. The J gene is TRBJ2-7, the V gene TRBV28; 9 positions agree with TRBD1. The CDR3 has 14 amino acids. Germline V gene data show CDR1 as MDHEN and CDR2 as SYDVKM. The trim removed 5 bases at V and 4 bases at J, leaving 6 bases unmatched. The CDR3 is CASSNRGPSYEQYF. CDR3 bases: TGTGCCAGCAGTAACAGGGGGCCGTCTTACGAGCAGTACTTC.

The V and J genes are TRBV6-5 and TRBJ1-1, with 9 bases lining up with TRBD1. CDR1 and CDR2 from the germline V gene are MNHEY and SVGAGI. This CDR3 has 16 amino acids. V trimming: 6 bases; J trimming: 2 bases; junction bases outside the gene matches: 10. The CDR3 DNA sequence: TGTGCCAGCAGAAGGACAGGGGCCGGGTCAAACACTGAAGCTTTCTTT. Amino acid sequence: CASRRTGAGSNTEAFF.

The chain joins TRBV5-4 to TRBJ2-2, with D hard to call. This CDR3 comprises 17 residues. Between the trimmed V and J ends, which lost 2 bases and 1 base, there was a span of 15 bases. The germline gives CDR1 SGHNT, CDR2 YYREEE (reference sequence). The CDR3 DNA follows: TGTGCCAGCAGCTTATCTACGTACACCCAGAACACCGGGGAGCTGTTTTTT. This codes for CASSLSTYTQNTGELFF. The entire variable domain, with the rest obtained from reference TRBV5-4 and TRBJ2-2, is as follows: ETGVTQSPTHLIKTRGQQVTLRCSSQSGHNTVSWYQQALGQGPQFIFQYYREEENGRGNFPPRFSGLQFPNYSSELNVNALELDDSALYLCASSLSTYTQNTGELFFGEGSRLTVL.

This clonotype was observed a few times. This chain joins TRBV19 and TRBJ2-6; 7 bases line up with TRBD1. Losses at the gene ends were 7 bases for V and 3 bases for J; bases not matched to a gene: 3. This CDR3 contains 14 residues. Germline CDR1 LNHDA, CDR2 SQIVND (reference sequence). The CDR3 coding sequence is TGTGCCAGTATTCACAGGGGTGGGGCCAACGTCCTGACTTTC. It translates to CASIHRGGANVLTF.

The chain employs TRBV2 and TRBJ2-3; perhaps TRBD2 as D (5 bases). CDR3 length: 14 amino acids. V lost 7 bases to trimming and J lost 6 bases, with 17 bases between them. Per germline, CDR1 SNHLY and CDR2 FYNNEI. The CDR3 loop is CASTRTPGGDTQYF. The CDR3 nucleotides are TGTGCCAGCACCAGGACTCCCGGTGGGGATACGCAGTATTTT.

The chain links TRBV11-2 to TRBJ2-1; 12 nucleotides line up with TRBD2. Germline V gene data show CDR1 as SGHAT and CDR2 as FQNNGV. V was pared by 7 bases and J by 9 bases, with 10 bases of the junction left unmatched. There are 15 residues in the CDR3. CDR3 coding DNA: TGTGCCAGCACCCCCTCGACTAGCGGGAGTAGTGAGCAGTTCTTC. It translates to CASTPSTSGSSEQFF.

This clonotype was detected a few times. J is TRBJ2-2 and V is TRBV6-1, with 10 bases aligning to TRBD2. Germline V gives CDR1 MNHNS, CDR2 SASEGT. This CDR3 contains 17 residues. The V gene end was trimmed by 7 bases and the J gene end by 3 bases; junction bases not matched to a gene: 11. The CDR3 DNA sequence: TGTGCCAGCACAGCGCTGGGCCTAGCGGGAGACACCGGGGAGCTGTTTTTT. Translated: CASTALGLAGDTGELFF.

The CDR3 bases are TGTGCCATCAGTGCAACCGGGACAGAGAACACTGAAGCTTTCTTT. This sequence encodes CAISATGTENTEAFF. The rearrangement joins TRBV10-3 to TRBJ1-1, with TRBD1 matching 7 bases. There are 15 residues in the CDR3. V lost 4 bases and J lost 1; bases outside the gene matches: 6. Per the germline V gene, CDR1 is ENHRY and CDR2 is SYGVKD.

This chain uses TRBV7-8 with TRBJ1-1; a weak D match, TRBD1 (6 bases). Germline CDR1 SGHVS, CDR2 FQNEAQ. This CDR3 comprises 13 residues. Trimming left V 5 bases short and J 5 bases short, with 12 bases between. CDR3 nucleotide sequence: TGTGCCAGCAGCACGCGCAGGGGAACTGAAGCTTTCTTT. Protein product: CASSTRRGTEAFF.